The 12 T cell receptor beta chains below were found in one sample sequenced in a study of glioma-infiltrating T cells. Amplification of TCR alpha and beta CDR3 regions from RNA used iRepertoire nested multiplex PCR. Each CDR3 protein gets one entry after TCRdb re-called the multiplex PCR reads with MiXCR. In the table there are 300,000 to 400,000 distinct CDR3 sequences, 41% of which are singletons. Sequencing was done on a sample of glioma tissue, nonneoplastic brain tissue, or PBMCs (not recorded which). Receptors were obtained from a human donor with low-grade glioma or glioblastoma, undergoing nonglioma brain surgery, or in good health (not recorded which).

The rearrangement links TRBV27 to TRBJ2-1, with 9 bases fitting TRBD2. Germline trimming cut 6 bases from V and 4 bases from J; bases unmatched to any gene: 7. From germline, CDR1 is MNHEY and CDR2 SMNVEV (reference sequence). CDR3 length equals 15 residues. The chain's CDR3 is CASSFSGSFYNEQFF. Here the CDR3 DNA reads TGTGCCAGCAGCTTTAGCGGGAGTTTTTACAATGAGCAGTTCTTC.

This chain connects TRBV19 to TRBJ1-5; 9 nucleotides line up with TRBD1. Germline lookup yields CDR1 LNHDA and CDR2 SQIVND (reference sequence). V lost 3 bases to trimming and J lost 1 base; unmatched junction nucleotides: 4. This CDR3 region has 16 residues. The CDR3 sequence is CASSILGTGSNQPQHF. As DNA, the CDR3 is TGTGCCAGTAGTATTTTGGGGACAGGGAGCAATCAGCCCCAGCATTTT.

The rearrangement uses TRBV6-6 and TRBJ2-3; the D gene is possibly TRBD2 (6 bases). The V gene lost 0 bases and the J gene lost 3 bases, with 10 bases spanning the gap. CDR1 and CDR2 from the germline V gene are MNHNY and SVGAGI (reference sequence). The CDR3 covers 15 residues. The chain's CDR3 is CASSYSRAGTDTQYF. The DNA for the CDR3 is TGTGCCAGCAGTTACTCGAGGGCGGGGACAGATACGCAGTATTTT.

This clonotype appeared a few times. The CDR3 spells CAISPAGGGGETQYF. The DNA of the CDR3 is TGTGCCATCAGCCCCGCCGGGGGGGGGGGAGAGACCCAGTACTTC. This chain uses TRBV10-3 with TRBJ2-5, with 8 bases aligning to TRBD2. The length of the CDR3 is 15 residues. CDR1 is ENHRY, CDR2 SYGVKD, per germline. V was clipped by 6 bases and J by 4 bases; unmatched bases: 10.

The genes are TRBV20-1 and TRBJ1-1; no definite D call. The CDR3 runs to 12 residues. The germline V gene encodes CDR1 DFQATT and CDR2 SNEGSKA (reference sequence). Trimming shortened V by 5 bases and J by 1 base, and 8 bases separated the two germline ends. CDR3 sequence reads: CSALPGNTEAFF. DNA for the CDR3: TGCAGTGCTCTACCGGGGAACACTGAAGCTTTCTTT.

The chain has TRBV18 and TRBJ1-3, with D unresolved. Deletions cut 2 bases from V and 1 base from J, with 12 bases between. Germline CDR1 reads KGHSH; CDR2 reads LQKENI. This CDR3 comprises 16 residues. CDR3 sequence (DNA): TGTGCCAGCTCACCAACGGGGAAGACTTCTGGAAACACCATATATTTT. It specifies CASSPTGKTSGNTIYF.

Note on this clonotype: With a much larger clone just one base away, this may be a read error. This sequence joins TRBV6-6 and TRBJ1-2; D uncertain. CDR3 length: 14 residues. The V gene's germline CDR1 is MNHNY and CDR2 SVGAGI (reference sequence). The CDR3 here is CASRTGPNNCGYTF. Here the CDR3 DNA reads TGTGCCAGCAGAACCGGACCGAATAACTGTGGCTACACCTTC.

The genes are TRBV20-1 and TRBJ2-7; TRBD2 matches 13 bases. Germline loops: CDR1 DFQATT, CDR2 SNEGSKA (reference sequence). The CDR3 has 15 amino acids. V was clipped by 0 bases and J by 8 bases; unmatched bases: 7. The DNA for the CDR3 is TGCAGTGCTAGAGAAGGGGGACTAGCGGGGCTTAAGCAGTACTTC. Its translation: CSAREGGLAGLKQYF.

This clonotype has ten or more counts. J is TRBJ2-3 and V is TRBV19; TRBD1 agrees at 12 bases. Germline-derived CDR1 and CDR2 are LNHDA and SQIVND (reference sequence). The CDR3 runs to 14 residues. V shed 11 bases, J shed 5 bases, and the junction held 8 bases outside the gene matches. The CDR3 DNA sequence: TGTGCCGTCCGGGACAGGGGGCGCGAAGATACGCAGTATTTT. The encoded protein is CAVRDRGREDTQYF.

The chain recombines TRBV29-1 with TRBJ1-1, with 8 bases that match TRBD1. CDR1 is SQVTM and CDR2 is ANQGSEA in the germline V gene. With V trimmed by 6 bases and J by 5 bases, 14 bases remained unmatched. This CDR3 has 15 amino acids. The CDR3 region is CSVAPDRESGTEAFF. The CDR3 DNA reads TGCAGCGTCGCGCCGGACAGGGAATCGGGAACTGAAGCTTTCTTT.

The gene calls are TRBV28 and TRBJ2-1; 12 bases are a match to TRBD2. V trimming: 5 bases; J trimming: 6 bases; junction bases outside the gene matches: 11. The germline gives CDR1 MDHEN, CDR2 SYDVKM. This CDR3 comprises 17 residues. The CDR3 protein is CASSPPGSLAGGNEQFF. CDR3 sequence (DNA): TGTGCCAGCAGTCCCCCCGGTTCACTAGCGGGAGGCAATGAGCAGTTCTTC.

In this sample, this clonotype turned up many times. V gene TRBV20-1 combines with J gene TRBJ1-2; a possible D gene is TRBD1 (5 bases). V was shortened by 3 bases and J by 2 bases, with 10 bases between the two germline ends. Per the germline V gene, CDR1 is DFQATT and CDR2 is SNEGSKA (reference sequence). The CDR3 has 13 residues. This CDR3 is CSASGGRNYGYTF. CDR3 in DNA: TGCAGTGCTAGCGGGGGAAGGAACTATGGCTACACCTTC.